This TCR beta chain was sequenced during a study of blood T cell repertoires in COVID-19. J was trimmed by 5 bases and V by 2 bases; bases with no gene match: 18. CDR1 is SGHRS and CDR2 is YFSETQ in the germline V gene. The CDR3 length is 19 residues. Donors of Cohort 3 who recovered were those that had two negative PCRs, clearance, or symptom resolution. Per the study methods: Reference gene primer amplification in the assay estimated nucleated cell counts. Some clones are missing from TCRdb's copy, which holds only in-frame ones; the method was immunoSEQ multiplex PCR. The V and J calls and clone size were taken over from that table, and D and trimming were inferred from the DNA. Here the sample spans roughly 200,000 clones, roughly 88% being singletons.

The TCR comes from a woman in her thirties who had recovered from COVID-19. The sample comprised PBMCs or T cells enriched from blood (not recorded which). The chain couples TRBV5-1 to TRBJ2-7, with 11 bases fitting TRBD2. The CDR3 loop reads CASSFRGRWLAGGVDEQYF. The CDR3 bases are TGCGCCAGCAGCTTTAGAGGTCGATGGCTAGCGGGAGGAGTCGACGAGCAGTACTTC.